Listed here are 2 T cell receptor beta chains from one sample, sequenced in a study of identical twins. Via MiXCR, TCRdb re-called the 5' RACE reads, giving one row per CDR3 protein. The sample lists more than 650,000 distinct CDR3 sequences; 5.5% to 6.5% were seen once. The sample comprised naive T cells sorted from blood. These TCRs come from a man aged 18 to 30 in good health.

Note on this clonotype: Likely a read error: the CDR3 ends without its conserved phenylalanine or tryptophan. The chain links TRBV20-1 to TRBJ1-5, with 10 bases identical to TRBD1. Germline V gene lookup returns CDR1 DFQATT and CDR2 SNEGSKA (reference sequence). V was clipped by 0 bases and J by 5 bases; unmatched bases: 7. The length of the CDR3 is 16 residues. The CDR3 region is CSARDRGGTGDQPQHY. As DNA, the CDR3 is TGCAGTGCTAGAGACCGGGGGGGGACAGGGGATCAGCCCCAGCATTAT.

This clonotype was observed a handful of times. The V gene is TRBV7-3, the J gene TRBJ2-3, with 8 bases identical to TRBD1. In germline, CDR1 is SGHTA, CDR2 FQGTGA. With 5 bases clipped from V and 3 bases from J, the junction kept 7 bases outside the gene matches. This CDR3 has 15 amino acids. CDR3 sequence reads: CASSRDRPGTDTQYF. The CDR3 region has the DNA TGTGCCAGCAGCCGGGACAGGCCGGGGACAGATACGCAGTATTTT.